This record looks at one TCR beta chain sequence and its context. Sequenced by immunoSEQ multiplex PCR; TCRdb stores in-frame clones only, minus some. The sample records roughly 98,000 clones, roughly four fifths being singletons. The record originates from a study of control samples from healthy donors and cancer patients. Sequencing was carried out using blood. This receptor was taken from a woman aged 60-75 years in good health.

The CDR3 here is CSVESRPAGYTF. The CDR3 DNA reads TGCAGCGTTGAAAGCCGCCCAGCTGGCTACACCTTC. The J gene is TRBJ1-2, the V gene TRBV29-1; no definite D call. The V and J ends lost 2 bases and 7 bases respectively, with 11 bases between them. Germline loops: CDR1 SQVTM, CDR2 ANQGSEA. There are 12 residues in the CDR3.